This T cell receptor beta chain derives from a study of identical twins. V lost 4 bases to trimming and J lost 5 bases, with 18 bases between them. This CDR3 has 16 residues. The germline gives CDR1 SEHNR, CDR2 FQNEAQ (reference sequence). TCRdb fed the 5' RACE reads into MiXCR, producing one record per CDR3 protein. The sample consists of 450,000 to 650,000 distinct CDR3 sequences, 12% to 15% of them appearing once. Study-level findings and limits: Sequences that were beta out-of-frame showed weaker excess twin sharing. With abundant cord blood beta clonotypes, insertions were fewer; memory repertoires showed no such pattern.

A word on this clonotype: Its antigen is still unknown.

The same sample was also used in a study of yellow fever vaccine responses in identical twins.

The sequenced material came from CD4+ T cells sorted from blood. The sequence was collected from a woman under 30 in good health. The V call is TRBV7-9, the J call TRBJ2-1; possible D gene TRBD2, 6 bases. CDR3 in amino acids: CASSSISGGMNNEQFF. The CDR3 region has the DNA TGTGCCAGCAGCTCTATAAGTGGCGGGATGAACAATGAGCAGTTCTTC.